A single sample gave rise to the 27 T cell receptor beta chains below, sequenced in a study of T cell changes during pregnancy in multiple sclerosis. The repertoire was sequenced with immunoSEQ multiplex PCR; TCRdb's copy has only in-frame clones and lacks some. The sample yields about 51,000 clones, 90% to 95% seen once. The source material was peripheral blood, sampled in the second trimester of pregnancy. These receptors were collected from a female donor with multiple sclerosis, enrolled in a pregnancy study.

The chain carries TRBV27 and TRBJ1-1, with TRBD1 identical over 9 bases. Germline-derived CDR1 and CDR2 are MNHEY and SMNVEV (reference sequence). J lost 0 bases, V lost 5 bases, and 13 bases had no gene match. The CDR3 loop spans 18 amino acids. DNA of the CDR3: TGTGCCAGCAGTCCCGGGACAGGGAGGCCAGTTATGAACACTGAAGCTTTCTTT. Protein: CASSPGTGRPVMNTEAFF.

This chain links TRBV30 with TRBJ2-7, with D tentatively TRBD1 (5 bases). The germline V gene encodes CDR1 GTSNPN and CDR2 SVGIG (reference sequence). This CDR3 contains 13 residues. V lost 2 bases to trimming and J lost 6 bases, with 14 bases between them. The CDR3 sequence is CAWSSTAPAEQYF. CDR3 DNA: TGTGCCTGGAGTTCGACAGCCCCCGCCGAGCAGTACTTC.

The rearrangement joins TRBV6-5 to TRBJ2-1; 7 bases are a match to TRBD1. CDR3 length equals 16 residues. Germline CDR1 is MNHEY and CDR2 is SVGAGI. J lost 2 bases, V lost 1 base, and 5 bases had no gene match. CDR3 residues: CASSYFRQGPYNEQFF. In DNA form, the CDR3 reads TGTGCCAGCAGTTACTTCAGACAGGGTCCCTACAATGAGCAGTTCTTC.

This clone has only one observation. The chain uses TRBV19 and TRBJ2-3; 7 nucleotides match TRBD2. The length of the CDR3 is 15 residues. Germline trimming cut 0 bases from V and 3 bases from J; bases unmatched to any gene: 3. Germline values: CDR1 LNHDA, CDR2 SQIVND (reference sequence). Here the CDR3 DNA reads TGTGCCAGTAGTATAGAGGGGGGGATAACAGATACGCAGTATTTT. This sequence encodes CASSIEGGITDTQYF.

This clone was recorded a few times. The V call is TRBV6-1, the J call TRBJ2-2; TRBD2 matches 8 bases. CDR3 length: 20 amino acids. The trim removed 3 bases at V and 2 bases at J, leaving 17 bases unmatched. Germline values: CDR1 MNHNS, CDR2 SASEGT. The CDR3 sequence is CASSDPGLSGSHLNTGELFF. CDR3 nucleotides: TGTGCCAGCAGTGACCCCGGACTAAGCGGGAGTCACCTTAACACCGGGGAGCTGTTTTTT.

The chain carries TRBV5-5 and TRBJ2-3, with 9 bases that match TRBD2. The CDR3 contains 19 residues. The J segment lost 4 bases and the V segment lost 0 bases, leaving 15 bases of the junction unmatched. Germline lookup yields CDR1 SGHKS and CDR2 YYEKEE (reference sequence). CDR3 amino acids: CASSLGGLPSGISPDTQYF. The CDR3 DNA follows: TGTGCCAGCAGCTTGGGGGGCCTACCTAGCGGGATATCACCAGATACGCAGTATTTT.

This clone was picked up a small number of times. As DNA, the CDR3 is TGCGCCAGCAGGGAGCGGGGGCGGAATGAGCAGTTCTTC. Amino acid sequence: CASRERGRNEQFF. The rearrangement links TRBV23-1 to TRBJ2-1, with 8 nucleotides matching TRBD2. TRBV23-1 is known as an ORF, though its function is uncertain. This CDR3 comprises 13 residues. Unmatched junction bases numbered 5, after V lost 6 bases and J lost 7 bases.

The rearrangement joins TRBV19 to TRBJ2-3; 8 nucleotides match TRBD2. V lost 6 bases and J lost 1; bases outside the gene matches: 6. Germline V lookup: CDR1 LNHDA, CDR2 SQIVND (reference sequence). CDR3 length equals 15 residues. CDR3 DNA sequence: TGTGCCAGTAGATCCCCGGGAGGGGGCACAGATACGCAGTATTTT. Translation gives CASRSPGGGTDTQYF.

The rearrangement uses TRBV5-1 and TRBJ2-7; D not certain. The CDR3 spans 12 residues. The V gene lost 5 bases and the J gene lost 5 bases, with 11 bases spanning the gap. CDR1 is SGHRS and CDR2 is YFSETQ in the germline V gene. The CDR3 region is CASRTSSDEQYF. CDR3 DNA sequence: TGCGCCAGCAGGACCTCTAGTGACGAGCAGTACTTC.

The genes are TRBV6-1 and TRBJ1-5; tentative D call: TRBD1 (5 bases). Germline lookup yields CDR1 MNHNS and CDR2 SASEGT. Deletions cut 8 bases from V and 3 bases from J, with 14 bases between. There are 14 residues in the CDR3. The CDR3: CASGVGGSNQPQHF. The CDR3 DNA reads TGTGCCAGCGGCGTTGGGGGGTCCAATCAGCCCCAGCATTTT.

The chain combines TRBV7-9 with TRBJ2-7; perhaps TRBD1 as D (5 bases). CDR3 size: 16 residues. Germline lookup yields CDR1 SEHNR and CDR2 FQNEAQ (reference sequence). Between the trimmed V and J ends, which lost 3 bases and 2 bases, there was a span of 17 bases. For the CDR3, the DNA is TGTGCCAGCAGCTTGGGGCAGCAGGCCCTCACCTACGAGCAGTACTTC. Translation: CASSLGQQALTYEQYF. The variable domain in full, with the rest retrieved from reference TRBV7-9 and TRBJ2-7, is DTGVSQNPRHKITKRGQNVTFRCDPISEHNRLYWYRQTLGQGPEFLTYFQNEAQLEKSRLLSDRFSAERPKGSFSTLEIQRTEQGDSAMYLCASSLGQQALTYEQYFGPGTRLTVT.

This rearrangement joins TRBV12-5 to TRBJ1-2, with TRBD1 identical over 9 bases. Germline CDR1 and CDR2: LGHNT and FRNRAP. V shed 6 bases and J 7 bases; nucleotides not matched to a gene: 12. CDR3 length: 15 amino acids. The CDR3 sequence is CASGFWGGQGFGYTF. The CDR3 DNA reads as TGTGCTAGTGGATTCTGGGGGGGACAGGGCTTTGGCTACACCTTC. The whole variable domain, filled in from reference TRBV12-5 and TRBJ1-2, reads DARVTQTPRHKVTEMGQEVTMRCQPILGHNTVFWYRQTMMQGLELLAYFRNRAPLDDSGMPKDRFSAEMPDATLATLKIQPSEPRDSAVYFCASGFWGGQGFGYTFGSGTRLTVV.

The rearrangement links TRBV11-2 to TRBJ2-2; TRBD2 matches at 13 bases. V lost 2 bases to trimming and J lost 13 bases; unmatched junction nucleotides: 7. The length of the CDR3 is 15 residues. The germline gives CDR1 SGHAT, CDR2 FQNNGV. CDR3 residues: CASSLSLAGGPMLFF. The CDR3, as DNA: TGTGCCAGCAGCTTATCACTAGCGGGAGGGCCGATGCTGTTTTTT.

The chain has TRBV5-1 and TRBJ1-2; 12 bases fit TRBD1. J lost 5 bases, V lost 4 bases, and 6 bases had no gene match. The CDR3 sequence is 15 residues long. Germline V gives CDR1 SGHRS, CDR2 YFSETQ. CDR3 nucleotide sequence: TGCGCCAGCAGCCCGGGACAGGGGGCCGCTTATGGCTACACCTTC. It is translated as CASSPGQGAAYGYTF.

The chain carries TRBV6-1 and TRBJ2-1; 8 bases match TRBD2. Germline CDR1 is MNHNS and CDR2 is SASEGT. CDR3 length: 15 residues. The J segment lost 3 bases and the V segment lost 6 bases, leaving 7 bases of the junction unmatched. CDR3 protein: CASSITSGDYNEQFF. As DNA, the CDR3 is TGTGCCAGCAGCATAACTAGCGGTGACTACAATGAGCAGTTCTTC.

The chain recombines TRBV4-2 with TRBJ2-1, with TRBD2 identical over 10 bases. The CDR3 is 14 residues long. Unmatched junction bases numbered 9, after V lost 4 bases and J lost 12 bases. Germline V gives CDR1 LGHNA, CDR2 YNFKEQ. The chain's CDR3 is CASSLIQREGAQFF. In DNA form, the CDR3 reads TGTGCCAGCAGCCTGATACAGCGGGAGGGAGCGCAGTTCTTC.

The genes are TRBV5-4 and TRBJ2-6; TRBD1 agrees at 9 bases. Looked up from germline, CDR1 is SGHNT and CDR2 is YYREEE (reference sequence). The CDR3 spans 15 residues. J lost 4 bases, V lost 4 bases, and 3 bases had no gene match. In DNA, the CDR3 is TGTGCCAGCAGCGTACAGGGGGCAGGGGCCAACGTCCTGACTTTC. Protein sequence: CASSVQGAGANVLTF.

This rearrangement joins TRBV19 to TRBJ1-2, with TRBD1 matching 7 bases. The CDR3 totals 13 residues. V lost 6 bases to trimming and J lost 4 bases; unmatched junction nucleotides: 5. Germline-derived CDR1 and CDR2 are LNHDA and SQIVND (reference sequence). CDR3 residues: CASSRTGSYGYTF. For the CDR3, the DNA is TGTGCCAGTAGCCGGACAGGTTCCTATGGCTACACCTTC.

The rearrangement uses TRBV5-1 and TRBJ2-3; 9 positions agree with TRBD1. The CDR3 covers 15 residues. Per germline, CDR1 SGHRS and CDR2 YFSETQ. Trimming removed 4 bases from V and 0 bases from J; junction bases left unmatched: 3. In nucleotides, the CDR3 is TGCGCCAGCAGCGTAGGGACAGGGAGCACAGATACGCAGTATTTT. Encoded protein: CASSVGTGSTDTQYF.

The rearrangement links TRBV6-1 to TRBJ1-1, with 9 bases lining up with TRBD1. V gave up 7 bases and J gave up 3 bases; unmatched junction bases: 6. Germline CDR1 is MNHNS and CDR2 is SASEGT. The CDR3 runs to 14 residues. This chain's CDR3 is CASTRDRAYTEAFF. The CDR3 DNA is TGTGCCAGCACCAGGGACAGGGCTTACACTGAAGCTTTCTTT.

The chain employs TRBV11-3 and TRBJ2-7, with a possible D match to TRBD2 (6 bases). The V end lost 5 bases, the J end lost 3 bases, and 20 bases lay between the germline ends. This CDR3 region has 16 residues. The V gene's germline CDR1 is SGHNT and CDR2 YENEEA. The CDR3 sequence: CASSPQGMAGSYEQYF. The DNA of the CDR3 is TGTGCCAGCAGCCCCCAAGGGATGGCGGGAAGCTACGAGCAGTACTTC. Filled out from reference TRBV11-3 and TRBJ2-7, the complete variable domain reads EAGVVQSPRYKIIEKKQPVAFWCNPISGHNTLYWYLQNLGQGPELLIRYENEEAVDDSQLPKDRFSAERLKGVDSTLKIQPAELGDSAVYLCASSPQGMAGSYEQYFGPGTRLTVT.

The genes are TRBV19 and TRBJ2-1; a possible D gene is TRBD2 (5 bases). V was clipped by 4 bases and J by 1 base, with 11 bases between them. From germline, CDR1 is LNHDA and CDR2 SQIVND (reference sequence). This CDR3 contains 15 residues. This CDR3 is CASSNEGISYNEQFF. CDR3 nucleotides: TGTGCCAGTAGTAATGAGGGCATATCCTACAATGAGCAGTTCTTC.

The chain employs TRBV11-2 and TRBJ2-3, with 10 nucleotides matching TRBD2. The CDR3 spans 16 residues. CDR1 is SGHAT and CDR2 is FQNNGV in the germline V gene. V lost 3 bases, J lost 6 bases, and 9 bases stayed unmatched. CDR3 loop: CASSLLAGVGSDTQYF. The CDR3 nucleotides read TGTGCCAGCAGCTTGCTAGCGGGAGTGGGATCGGATACGCAGTATTTT. The variable domain in full, with the rest retrieved from reference TRBV11-2 and TRBJ2-3, is EAGVAQSPRYKIIEKRQSVAFWCNPISGHATLYWYQQILGQGPKLLIQFQNNGVVDDSQLPKDRFSAERLKGVDSTLKIQPAKLEDSAVYLCASSLLAGVGSDTQYFGPGTRLTVL.

The chain recombines TRBV4-3 with TRBJ2-1, with TRBD2 as a possible D gene (5 bases). The germline CDR1 and CDR2 sequences are LGHNA and YSLEER. The CDR3 runs 16 residues. Trimming took off 0 bases at V and 0 bases at J, with 9 bases between the two ends. This CDR3 is CASSQDEGYSYNEQFF. CDR3 nucleotide sequence: TGCGCCAGCAGCCAAGATGAGGGATACTCCTACAATGAGCAGTTCTTC.

The chain uses TRBV18 and TRBJ1-3; 8 bases match TRBD1. This CDR3 has 15 residues. The V segment lost 5 bases and the J segment 3 bases; nucleotides outside the gene matches: 6. Germline CDR1 reads KGHSH; CDR2 reads LQKENI. Written as DNA, the CDR3 is TGTGCCAGCTCATCGACAGGGGCGGATGGAAACACCATATATTTT. Translation: CASSSTGADGNTIYF.

The chain couples TRBV2 to TRBJ2-5; D possibly corresponds to TRBD2 (6 bases). Germline lookup yields CDR1 SNHLY and CDR2 FYNNEI. The CDR3 covers 15 residues. V was shortened by 6 bases and J by 5 bases, with 19 bases between the two germline ends. CDR3 nucleotides: TGTGCCAGCAGACGAATTCTAGCGAGCGGGGAGACCCAGTACTTC. Translation: CASRRILASGETQYF.

The rearrangement uses TRBV19 and TRBJ1-5, with 7 bases identical to TRBD1. V was pared by 1 base and J by 7 bases, with 4 bases of the junction left unmatched. Germline V gives CDR1 LNHDA, CDR2 SQIVND (reference sequence). This CDR3 has 14 residues. As DNA, the CDR3 is TGTGCCAGTAGTATAGTGCAGGGACAGCAGCCCCAGCATTTT. Protein sequence: CASSIVQGQQPQHF.